These 24 T cell receptor beta chains originate from one sample sequenced in a study of shared clonotypes between healthy human individuals. CD45RO-negative, CCR7-positively selected cells formed the naive CD8 fraction, excluding terminally differentiated effector memory CD45RA+ cells. Clones were read by immunoSEQ multiplex PCR, and TCRdb kept only the in-frame ones, dropping some. This table has approximately 2,000,000 clones, 85% to 95% appearing once. Sequenced: naive CD8+ T cells from PBMCs. These receptors came from a man younger than 30 in good health. Some clones in this sample may be carry-over from other donors' samples.

The chain uses TRBV30 and TRBJ2-5; 10 nucleotides align to TRBD2. Germline CDR1 GTSNPN, CDR2 SVGIG (reference sequence). With V trimmed by 0 bases and J by 9 bases, 7 bases remained unmatched. CDR3 length equals 14 residues. Here the CDR3 DNA reads TGTGCCTGGAGTGTACTGGCTAGCGGGGGAGCCCAGTACTTC. It yields the protein CAWSVLASGGAQYF.

V usage is TRBV19 and J usage is TRBJ2-6; TRBD1 aligns across 10 bases. CDR1 and CDR2 (germline): LNHDA, SQIVND (reference sequence). Trimming took 10 bases from V and 1 from J; bases not matched to a gene: 7. The CDR3 has 16 residues. CDR3 protein: CATWDRGRSGANVLTF. The CDR3 region has the DNA TGTGCCACCTGGGACAGGGGAAGGTCTGGGGCCAACGTCCTGACTTTC.

The chain uses TRBV7-6 and TRBJ1-5; TRBD1 is a possible D gene (5 bases). Germline CDR1 is SGHVS and CDR2 is FNYEAQ. V lost 5 bases and J lost 0, with 20 bases in between. This CDR3 region has 18 residues. The CDR3 nucleotides are TGTGCCAGCAGCCCAGGGCAGGGCGGGAGGTATAGCAATCAGCCCCAGCATTTT. Amino acid sequence: CASSPGQGGRYSNQPQHF.

V and J are TRBV27 and TRBJ2-1; tentative D call: TRBD1 (6 bases). Trimming left V 2 bases short and J 2 bases short, with 10 bases between. Germline V gene lookup returns CDR1 MNHEY and CDR2 SMNVEV (reference sequence). The CDR3 is 15 amino acids. CDR3 protein: CASSLMGAAYNEQFF. The CDR3 DNA follows: TGTGCCAGCAGTTTAATGGGGGCGGCCTACAATGAGCAGTTCTTC.

Details on this clone: Other DNA sequences in this specimen translate into the identical CDR3. The V call is TRBV7-9, the J call TRBJ2-3, with D perhaps TRBD1 (5 bases). Germline values: CDR1 SEHNR, CDR2 FQNEAQ (reference sequence). This CDR3 has 15 residues. V was shortened by 5 bases and J by 2 bases, with 14 bases between the two germline ends. The CDR3 DNA is TGTGCCAGCAGCCCGCAGGGTCACCTCACAGATACGCAGTATTTT. Its protein product is CASSPQGHLTDTQYF.

The chain is built from TRBV4-1 and TRBJ2-3, with 10 bases matching TRBD1. The CDR3 extends over 16 amino acids. The germline CDR1 and CDR2 sequences are MGHRA and YSYEKL. Germline trimming cut 4 bases from V and 2 bases from J; bases unmatched to any gene: 6. In nucleotides, the CDR3 is TGCGCCAGCAGCCCCCGGGACAGGGGATTCACAGATACGCAGTATTTT. Translated, it gives CASSPRDRGFTDTQYF.

This clone turned up a few times. The same CDR3 arises from other DNA sequences in this sample as well. V usage is TRBV27 and J usage is TRBJ1-1; D possibly corresponds to TRBD1 (6 bases). V lost 3 bases to trimming and J lost 1 base, with 9 bases between them. This CDR3 is built from 14 residues. Germline values: CDR1 MNHEY, CDR2 SMNVEV (reference sequence). The DNA for the CDR3 is TGTGCCAGCAGTTTGGCCAGGGGGAACACTGAAGCTTTCTTT. Its protein product is CASSLARGNTEAFF.

The rearrangement links TRBV7-9 to TRBJ2-1; D is ambiguous. V was shortened by 7 bases and J by 7 bases, with 20 bases between the two germline ends. Germline lookup yields CDR1 SEHNR and CDR2 FQNEAQ (reference sequence). The CDR3 covers 15 residues. The chain's CDR3 is CASNPGGLPRNEQFF. DNA for the CDR3: TGTGCCAGCAACCCGGGCGGCCTACCTAGGAATGAGCAGTTCTTC.

The chain joins TRBV9 to TRBJ2-1; possible D gene TRBD2, 6 bases. The CDR3 length is 17 residues. The germline V and J ends were trimmed by 0 bases and 9 bases, with 22 bases remaining between them. Germline lookup yields CDR1 SGDLS and CDR2 YYNGEE. This CDR3 reads CASSVGGSFGSLGEQFF. CDR3 DNA: TGTGCCAGCAGCGTAGGGGGTAGTTTCGGGAGCCTTGGTGAGCAGTTCTTC.

This chain links TRBV28 with TRBJ2-3, with TRBD1 as a possible D gene (6 bases). The V end lost 6 bases, the J end lost 0 bases, and 13 bases lay between the germline ends. The CDR3 spans 15 residues. The V gene's germline CDR1 is MDHEN and CDR2 SYDVKM. CDR3 amino acids: CASRQLDRSTDTQYF. CDR3 nucleotide sequence: TGTGCCAGCAGACAATTAGACAGGAGCACAGATACGCAGTATTTT.

This clone was detected only a few times. The gene calls are TRBV27 and TRBJ1-1; 9 positions agree with TRBD1. V trimming: 4 bases; J trimming: 4 bases; junction bases outside the gene matches: 13. The CDR3 loop spans 17 amino acids. Germline CDR1 reads MNHEY; CDR2 reads SMNVEV (reference sequence). The CDR3 DNA sequence: TGTGCCAGCAGTTCCCGGGACAGGGTCGTAGCGGGCACTGAAGCTTTCTTT. Protein: CASSSRDRVVAGTEAFF.

The rearrangement links TRBV5-1 to TRBJ2-7; TRBD2 matches 13 bases. CDR1 is SGHRS and CDR2 is YFSETQ in the germline V gene. CDR3 length equals 18 residues. Trimming took 4 bases from V and 1 from J; bases not matched to a gene: 11. CDR3 loop: CASSKGLAGVDASYEQYF. The CDR3 DNA sequence: TGCGCCAGCAGCAAAGGACTAGCGGGAGTCGACGCTTCCTACGAGCAGTACTTC.

With respect to this clone: The identical CDR3 is also encoded by other nucleotide sequences in the sample. The chain combines TRBV19 with TRBJ2-2; tentative D call: TRBD1 (6 bases). The V gene lost 3 bases and the J gene lost 11 bases, with 13 bases spanning the gap. Germline V gives CDR1 LNHDA, CDR2 SQIVND (reference sequence). The CDR3 covers 13 residues. The CDR3: CASSITGSGELFF. DNA for the CDR3: TGTGCCAGTAGTATTACAGGGAGCGGCGAGCTGTTTTTT.

The gene calls are TRBV28 and TRBJ1-1; 7 nucleotides match TRBD1. V gave up 6 bases and J gave up 7 bases; unmatched junction bases: 11. Germline CDR1 is MDHEN and CDR2 is SYDVKM. The CDR3 runs 14 residues. CDR3 residues: CASSPVRDRHEAFF. CDR3 sequence (DNA): TGTGCCAGCAGCCCAGTCCGGGACAGACATGAAGCTTTCTTT.

This clone was seen once. CDR3 amino acids: CASRSWEGEHEQYF. The CDR3 bases are TGTGCCAGCAGATCTTGGGAGGGCGAACACGAGCAGTACTTC. This rearrangement joins TRBV27 to TRBJ2-7; 7 bases line up with TRBD2. Germline-derived CDR1 and CDR2 are MNHEY and SMNVEV (reference sequence). V lost 6 bases to trimming and J lost 5 bases; unmatched junction nucleotides: 10. This CDR3 has 14 residues.

The chain employs TRBV19 and TRBJ2-7; the D is unclear. The CDR3 totals 15 residues. Trimming cost V 3 bases and J 4 bases, with 16 bases left between them. The germline gives CDR1 LNHDA, CDR2 SQIVND (reference sequence). The CDR3 coding sequence is TGTGCCAGTAGTATCGGCATTCAGGTAACTTACGAGCAGTACTTC. This encodes CASSIGIQVTYEQYF.

Notes on this clone: Its ends do not fully match the called genes, so a read error is possible. This chain uses TRBV5-1 with TRBJ1-1; D unclear. This CDR3 spans 12 amino acids. CDR1 and CDR2 (germline): SGHRS, YFSETQ. CDR3 coding DNA: TGCGCCAGCAGCTTGGGGTCAGGAAAGCTTTGCTTT. Its translation: CASSLGSGKLCF. Supplemented by reference TRBV5-1 and TRBJ1-1, the full variable domain reads KAGVTQTPRYLIKTRGQQVTLSCSPISGHRSVSWYQQTPGQGLQFLFEYFSETQRNKGNFPGRFSGRQFSNSRSEMNVSTLELGDSALYLCASSLGSGKLCFGQGTRLTVV.

V usage is TRBV7-9 and J usage is TRBJ2-1; D might be TRBD1 (5 bases). The CDR3 sequence is 15 residues long. Germline V gene lookup returns CDR1 SEHNR and CDR2 FQNEAQ (reference sequence). The V gene lost 5 bases and the J gene lost 0 bases, with 11 bases spanning the gap. CDR3 nucleotides: TGTGCCAGCAGCACCCGACAGACCTCCTACAATGAGCAGTTCTTC. Its translation is CASSTRQTSYNEQFF.

This chain connects TRBV28 to TRBJ1-3, with D unclear. Germline assignment: CDR1 MDHEN and CDR2 SYDVKM. The CDR3 has 15 amino acids. V was trimmed by 6 bases and J by 0 bases, leaving 12 bases between them. CDR3 loop: CASRHDRSSGNTIYF. CDR3 bases: TGTGCCAGCAGACACGACCGGAGCTCTGGAAACACCATATATTTT. Full variable domain (outside the CDR3, taken from reference TRBV28 and TRBJ1-3): DVKVTQSSRYLVKRTGEKVFLECVQDMDHENMFWYRQDPGLGLRLIYFSYDVKMKEKGDIPEGYSVSREKKERFSLILESASTNQTSMYLCASRHDRSSGNTIYFGEGSWLTVV.

The chain combines TRBV7-3 with TRBJ2-1, with D tentatively TRBD1 or TRBD2 (6 bases each). The CDR3 has 14 residues. Trimming cost V 5 bases and J 5 bases, with 13 bases left between them. The germline gives CDR1 SGHTA, CDR2 FQGTGA. CDR3: CASSQGGSNNEQFF. The CDR3 region has the DNA TGTGCCAGCAGCCAAGGGGGGAGTAACAATGAGCAGTTCTTC.

The V call is TRBV19, the J call TRBJ1-2; the D is unclear. This CDR3 has 15 residues. V was pared by 7 bases and J by 4 bases, with 19 bases between. The germline CDR1 and CDR2 sequences are LNHDA and SQIVND (reference sequence). CDR3 amino acids: CASTDGAGGGYGYTF. The CDR3 bases are TGTGCCAGTACCGATGGTGCAGGAGGCGGCTATGGCTACACCTTC.

This chain uses TRBV4-3 with TRBJ2-7; 8 bases agree with TRBD1. Germline loops: CDR1 LGHNA, CDR2 YSLEER. V lost 1 base and J lost 1; bases outside the gene matches: 6. CDR3 length: 16 amino acids. The CDR3 DNA sequence: TGCGCCAGCAGCCAAGGGGGACAGGTGGGGTCCTACGAGCAGTACTTC. Its protein is CASSQGGQVGSYEQYF.

DNA for the CDR3: TGTGCCAGCCTAGGCAGCTCCTACAATGAGCAGTTCTTC. It yields the protein CASLGSSYNEQFF. The rearrangement joins TRBV2 to TRBJ2-1; D unclear. The germline V and J ends were trimmed by 8 bases and 0 bases, with 8 bases remaining between them. The CDR3 has 13 amino acids. Germline V lookup: CDR1 SNHLY, CDR2 FYNNEI.

The chain couples TRBV6-5 to TRBJ1-1; D call uncertain. CDR1 and CDR2 (germline): MNHEY, SVGAGI. The CDR3 length is 15 residues. V lost 6 bases to trimming and J lost 5 bases, with 19 bases between them. CDR3 sequence: CASRGGGLLGTEAFF. CDR3 sequence (DNA): TGTGCCAGCAGGGGAGGCGGGCTCCTGGGGACTGAAGCTTTCTTT.